This T cell receptor beta chain was recovered during a study of radiation and T cells in renal cell carcinoma. Whole-study results and caveats: From baseline, blood top tumor clonotypes peaked at 2 weeks post-radiation.

Assay used: immunoSEQ multiplex PCR; TCRdb lists only in-frame clones, some missing. This sample has 120,000 to 150,000 clones; about 87% occur once, and the top ten carry around 4.4%. On this clone: Its cognate antigen is unknown.

As for time point: baseline pretreatment blood. Treatment of the sample: 15 Gy SBRT to primary tumor, nephrectomy 4 weeks later. Radiation-treated patients gave blood at baseline, week 2 and week 4. This renal cell carcinoma was of the clear cell type. V was cut by 2 bases and J by 1 base, with 11 bases left in between. The CDR3 is 16 amino acids. In germline, CDR1 is MGHRA, CDR2 YSYEKL. The genes are TRBV4-1 and TRBJ2-2, with D possibly TRBD2 on 6 matching bases. This receptor was identified in a woman between 65 and 79 years old with renal cell carcinoma. The material was blood, obtained from a patient whose treatment included radiotherapy and nephrectomy. The CDR3 loop reads CASSQKGTQNTGELFF. The CDR3 DNA sequence: TGCGCCAGCAGCCAAAAGGGGACTCAGAACACCGGGGAGCTGTTTTTT.